Presented here are 11 T cell receptor beta chains from one specimen sequenced in a study of chemoradiotherapy in HPV16-positive cancers. The table came from immunoSEQ multiplex PCR; TCRdb's copy has only in-frame clones and leaves some out. The profile shows several thousand clones, around 82% of them singletons. Collection of the sample occurred from a patient who underwent chemoradiotherapy. The origin of the receptors is a human donor with HPV-associated anogenital cancer.

The chain recombines TRBV28 with TRBJ1-2; D perhaps matches TRBD1 (6 bases). V was shortened by 5 bases and J by 2 bases, with 24 bases between the two germline ends. CDR1 and CDR2 (germline): MDHEN, SYDVKM. There are 18 residues in the CDR3. In DNA, the CDR3 is TGTGCCAGCAGTCCACCTTTTGGAGGGGGGGCTGAAAACTATGGCTACACCTTC. Translating gives CASSPPFGGGAENYGYTF.

A single count supports this clone. V and J are TRBV6-6 and TRBJ1-5; TRBD1 matches at 7 bases. Germline lookup yields CDR1 MNHNY and CDR2 SVGAGI (reference sequence). The CDR3 is made up of 14 amino acids. Germline trimming cut 2 bases from V and 5 bases from J; bases unmatched to any gene: 3. Here the CDR3 DNA reads TGTGCCAGCAGTTACGGGACAGATCATCAGCCCCAGCATTTT. Translating gives CASSYGTDHQPQHF.

The rearrangement uses TRBV19 and TRBJ2-7; D is ambiguous. Germline V gene lookup returns CDR1 LNHDA and CDR2 SQIVND (reference sequence). This CDR3 spans 15 amino acids. Deletions cut 5 bases from V and 0 bases from J, with 14 bases between. CDR3 bases: TGTGCCAGTAGTCCAAATTCAGGCCTCTCCTACGAGCAGTACTTC. Translating it yields CASSPNSGLSYEQYF.

This clone was detected a few times. The chain combines TRBV19 with TRBJ2-7; D is ambiguous. Trimming pared 3 bases from V and 0 bases from J, leaving 9 bases between. This CDR3 contains 14 residues. Germline V gene lookup returns CDR1 LNHDA and CDR2 SQIVND (reference sequence). The CDR3 region is CASSIGLSSYEQYF. DNA of the CDR3: TGTGCCAGTAGTATTGGATTGAGCTCCTACGAGCAGTACTTC. Variable domain in full (rest from reference TRBV19 and TRBJ2-7): DGGITQSPKYLFRKEGQNVTLSCEQNLNHDAMYWYRQDPGQGLRLIYYSQIVNDFQKGDIAEGYSVSREKKESFPLTVTSAQKNPTAFYLCASSIGLSSYEQYFGPGTRLTVT.

The chain employs TRBV5-5 and TRBJ1-1; no clear D gene. This CDR3 comprises 15 residues. The V gene lost 6 bases and the J gene lost 0 bases, with 15 bases spanning the gap. In germline, CDR1 is SGHKS, CDR2 YYEKEE (reference sequence). CDR3 nucleotide sequence: TGTGCCAGCACCGAGACCAGGTTAATGAACACTGAAGCTTTCTTT. Protein product: CASTETRLMNTEAFF.

In DNA form, the CDR3 reads TGTGCCAGCAGCCGAAACAGAGGTACTAACTATGGCTACACCTTC. It yields the protein CASSRNRGTNYGYTF. This rearrangement joins TRBV7-8 to TRBJ1-2; D remains unclear. With 5 bases removed from V and 0 bases from J, the gap between germline ends came to 13 bases. This CDR3 spans 15 amino acids. Germline V gene sequence: CDR1 SGHVS, CDR2 FQNEAQ.

V usage is TRBV20-1 and J usage is TRBJ2-7; D gene uncertain. V was clipped by 0 bases and J by 6 bases, with 6 bases between them. This CDR3 region has 11 residues. Germline V lookup: CDR1 DFQATT, CDR2 SNEGSKA (reference sequence). The CDR3 DNA is TGCAGTGCTAGAGATTTAGCCGAGCAGTACTTC. The encoded protein is CSARDLAEQYF.

The chain recombines TRBV19 with TRBJ2-2; either TRBD1 or TRBD2 may supply D (5 bases each). CDR1 and CDR2 from the germline V gene are LNHDA and SQIVND (reference sequence). The CDR3 is made up of 14 amino acids. The V gene lost 3 bases and the J gene lost 5 bases, with 10 bases spanning the gap. The CDR3 DNA reads TGTGCCAGTAGTATGAGGGGACGAACCGGGGAGCTGTTTTTT. This gives the protein CASSMRGRTGELFF.

This clone was seen only a few times. The chain has TRBV7-9 and TRBJ2-7; 8 positions agree with TRBD1. V was pared by 5 bases and J by 5 bases, with 5 bases of the junction left unmatched. The germline gives CDR1 SEHNR, CDR2 FQNEAQ (reference sequence). This CDR3 has 13 amino acids. The CDR3, as DNA: TGTGCCAGCAGCGCTCAGGGGGCGCACGAGCAGTACTTC. This codes for CASSAQGAHEQYF.

The chain uses TRBV6-1 and TRBJ1-2; the match to TRBD1 covers 11 bases. The germline gives CDR1 MNHNS, CDR2 SASEGT. Trimming removed 1 base from V and 5 bases from J; junction bases left unmatched: 3. The CDR3 length is 15 residues. CDR3 DNA sequence: TGTGCCAGCAGTGAAGGGACAGGGGGCGTTTATGGCTACACCTTC. It specifies CASSEGTGGVYGYTF.

The rearrangement uses TRBV10-3 and TRBJ2-1; TRBD2 matches at 7 bases. The V gene's germline CDR1 is ENHRY and CDR2 SYGVKD. Unmatched junction bases numbered 16, after V lost 2 bases and J lost 6 bases. This CDR3 is 18 amino acids long. The CDR3 protein is CAISEDRGRAPGVNEQFF. Written as DNA, the CDR3 is TGTGCCATCAGTGAGGATCGAGGGAGGGCGCCGGGGGTCAATGAGCAGTTCTTC.